This TCR beta chain was sequenced during a study of shared clonotypes between healthy human individuals. Broader study findings: Among the subsets, naive ones generally showed larger estimated richness than memory ones. Clonotype sharing among donors, it was expected, would be affected by sequencing depth. The sampled material consisted only of blood, and tissue repertoires are likely to differ.

V was clipped by 0 bases and J by 3 bases; unmatched bases: 13. This CDR3 contains 19 residues. Germline CDR1 is GTSNPN and CDR2 is SVGIG (reference sequence). Each cell subset's genomic DNA was divided evenly among several immunoSEQ plates. Libraries were prepared by immunoSEQ multiplex PCR; TCRdb keeps only in-frame clonotypes and omits some of them. Of around 2.1 million clones listed, around 95% are singletons. On this clone itself: What it binds is unknown.

Sequenced: naive CD4+ T cells sorted from blood. As for subset: CD45RA+ positively selected. The V gene is TRBV30, the J gene TRBJ2-6, with 8 bases that match TRBD1. The clonotype originates from a man between 18 and 35 years old in good health. The CDR3 sequence: CAWSVSWGQDPLGANVLTF. For the CDR3, the DNA is TGTGCCTGGAGTGTAAGTTGGGGACAGGATCCTCTTGGGGCCAACGTCCTGACTTTC.